This T cell receptor (beta chain) was sequenced for a study of shared clonotypes between healthy human individuals. Study summary: Three plates were used per donor for CD4 naive, three for CD4 memory, two for CD8 naive and one for CD8 memory. The study, taken as a whole, reports: The study found lower generation probabilities in non-shared clonotypes than in those shared by all four donors.

CD4+ cells were split into CD45RA+ naive and CD45RA-negative memory subsets. This clone was seen once. The target antigen is unknown. Some clones are missing from TCRdb's copy, which holds only in-frame ones; the method was immunoSEQ multiplex PCR. The sample shows nearly 1,000,000 clones, 70% to 85% of them seen only once. The CDR3 sequence is 15 residues long. Germline values: CDR1 MNHNS, CDR2 SASEGT. The junction had 11 bases not matched to a gene; V was cut back by 0 bases and J by 11 bases. This TCR was recovered from a young man in good health. This chain connects TRBV6-1 to TRBJ1-1, with 8 bases that match TRBD1. What was sequenced was memory CD4+ T cells sorted from blood. Regarding subset: CD45RA-negative fraction. The CDR3 coding sequence is TGTGCCAGCAGTGAAGCAAAATTCTCGGGACAGGAGGCTTTCTTT. It encodes CASSEAKFSGQEAFF.